The TCR beta chain under discussion was sequenced for a study of cytomegalovirus exposure and HLA in healthy donors. Study at large: Researchers previously reported finding just under 120 million unique TCR beta sequences from around 200 million T cells.

Broader study findings: Across HLA loci, a later analysis found differing TCR association rates, with DRB1 most and HLA-C fewest. Researchers reported from a later analysis that most CMV-associated TCR beta chains appeared HLA-restricted.

PCR employed 60 Vbeta and 13 Jbeta primers. Some clones are missing from TCRdb's copy, which holds only in-frame ones; the method was immunoSEQ multiplex PCR. The table records under 200,000 clones, around four fifths of them present only once. Germline values: CDR1 SEHNR, CDR2 FQNEAQ (reference sequence). The CDR3 length is 14 residues. A remark on this clone: Antigen specificity is unknown. Germline is not matched at one junction end, which may reflect a read error.

The gene calls are TRBV7-9 and TRBJ1-2, with 9 bases aligning to TRBD1. This clonotype was obtained from a woman between 45 and 65 years old in good health and CMV-seropositive. The specimen was PBMCs. This CDR3 reads CSSSYGQGNGGYTF. The DNA of the CDR3 is TGTTCCAGCAGCTATGGACAGGGGAATGGTGGCTACACCTTC.